The present T cell receptor beta chain was sequenced within a study of cytomegalovirus exposure and HLA in healthy donors. Findings and limits, study-wide: Generally TCR sequences proved uncommon, though certain public TCRs appeared in numerous donors. Some highly shared sequence variants likely arose as a pipeline artifact. Upon later analysis, HLA-associated TCR beta chains proved more clonally expanded than other, equally common chains. The listing of approximately 160 TCR beta chains classed them as cytomegalovirus-associated.

About this clone itself: What it binds is not known.

PCR was performed using 60 Vbeta and 13 Jbeta primers. The method was immunoSEQ multiplex PCR; TCRdb's version includes in-frame clones alone and lacks a portion of them. The sample has some 150,000 clones, around 73% seen once. The germline V gene encodes CDR1 MNHEY and CDR2 SMNVEV (reference sequence). Trimming left V 0 bases short and J 5 bases short, with 7 bases between. CDR3 length: 13 residues. Sequences were obtained from PBMCs. The V call is TRBV27, the J call TRBJ1-2; D remains ambiguous. The sequence was obtained from a human donor in good health. This chain's CDR3 is CASSLSTGYGYTF. CDR3 nucleotides: TGTGCCAGCAGTTTATCGACGGGGTATGGCTACACCTTC.